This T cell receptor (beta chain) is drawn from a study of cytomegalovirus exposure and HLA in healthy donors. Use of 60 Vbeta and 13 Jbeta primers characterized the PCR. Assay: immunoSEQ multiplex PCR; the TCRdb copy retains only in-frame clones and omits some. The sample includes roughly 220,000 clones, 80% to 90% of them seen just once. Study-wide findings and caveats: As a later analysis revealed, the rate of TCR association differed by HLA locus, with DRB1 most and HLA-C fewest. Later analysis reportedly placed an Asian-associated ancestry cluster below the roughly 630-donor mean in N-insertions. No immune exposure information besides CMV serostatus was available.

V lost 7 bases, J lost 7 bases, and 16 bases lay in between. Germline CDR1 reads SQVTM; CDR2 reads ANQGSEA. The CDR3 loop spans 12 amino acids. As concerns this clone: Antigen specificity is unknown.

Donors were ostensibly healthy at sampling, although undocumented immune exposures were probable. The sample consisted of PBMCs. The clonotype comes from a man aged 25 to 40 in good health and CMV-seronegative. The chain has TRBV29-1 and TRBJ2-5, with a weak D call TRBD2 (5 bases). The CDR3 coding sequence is TGCAGCGGGAGCGGCCTGCTAGGGACCCAGTACTTC. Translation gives CSGSGLLGTQYF.